Included here is one TCR beta chain sequence, with context. The CDR3 totals 16 residues. The germline gives CDR1 SGHNT, CDR2 YYREEE (reference sequence). V gave up 0 bases and J gave up 0 bases, with 10 bases separating them. The authors' processing: Nucleated cell number was recorded as an estimate derived from reference gene primer amplification. Generated by immunoSEQ multiplex PCR, the TCRdb table keeps only in-frame clones and is missing some. V, J and clone size are those of that table, while D and trimming were read from the DNA. The sample includes fewer than 200,000 clones, almost 85% of them seen just once. The sample originates from a study of blood T cell repertoires in COVID-19. Overall study: The samples span acute and convalescent COVID-19 from the United States, Italy and Spain. Sample material is recorded as cDNA or gDNA derived from T cells, B-cell-depleted T cells, or PBMCs.

The sample was peripheral blood. The TCR comes from a man aged 35 to 55 who had recovered from COVID-19. This chain connects TRBV5-4 to TRBJ2-1, with no clear D. CDR3 amino acids: CASSLGLLSSYNEQFF. CDR3 DNA sequence: TGTGCCAGCAGCTTGGGACTCCTGAGCTCCTACAATGAGCAGTTCTTC.